The T cell receptor (beta chain) described here comes from a study of blood T cell repertoires in COVID-19. V lost 1 base and J lost 8; bases outside the gene matches: 8. Germline V CDR1 and CDR2: LGHNA, YNFKEQ. This CDR3 has 16 residues. Participants spanned ages about 18 to 100 years and resided in over 20 US areas. Participant-given clinical history determined each cohort assignment. Donors of Cohort 3 who recovered were those that had two negative PCRs, clearance, or symptom resolution. Study processing details: Amplifying reference gene primers gave estimates of nucleated cell counts. Profiling relied on immunoSEQ multiplex PCR, and the TCRdb table lists in-frame clones only, not all of them. From that table come the V and J calls and clone size; the DNA was used to work out D and trimming. Of a few hundred thousand clones in the sample, about 85% were seen once.

This clonotype was obtained from a woman between 50 and 59 years old who had recovered from COVID-19. Sample: PBMCs or T cells enriched from blood (not recorded which). The genes are TRBV4-2 and TRBJ1-2; 12 positions agree with TRBD1. The CDR3 sequence is CASSQGGGQGAHGYTF. CDR3 in DNA: TGTGCCAGCAGCCAAGGTGGGGGACAGGGGGCGCACGGCTACACCTTC.